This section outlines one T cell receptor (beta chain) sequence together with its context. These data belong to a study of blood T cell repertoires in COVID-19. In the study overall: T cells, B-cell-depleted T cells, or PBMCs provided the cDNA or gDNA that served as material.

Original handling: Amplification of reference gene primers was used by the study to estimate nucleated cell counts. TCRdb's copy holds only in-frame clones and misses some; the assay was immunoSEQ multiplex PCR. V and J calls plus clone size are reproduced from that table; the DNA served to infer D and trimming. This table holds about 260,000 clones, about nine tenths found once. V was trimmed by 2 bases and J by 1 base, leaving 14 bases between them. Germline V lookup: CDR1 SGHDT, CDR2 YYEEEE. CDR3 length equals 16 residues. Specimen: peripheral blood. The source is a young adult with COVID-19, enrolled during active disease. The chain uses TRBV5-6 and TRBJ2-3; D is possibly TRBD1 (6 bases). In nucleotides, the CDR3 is TGTGCCAGCAGCTTACAGGGTCCGCTCCGCACAGATACGCAGTATTTT. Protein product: CASSLQGPLRTDTQYF.